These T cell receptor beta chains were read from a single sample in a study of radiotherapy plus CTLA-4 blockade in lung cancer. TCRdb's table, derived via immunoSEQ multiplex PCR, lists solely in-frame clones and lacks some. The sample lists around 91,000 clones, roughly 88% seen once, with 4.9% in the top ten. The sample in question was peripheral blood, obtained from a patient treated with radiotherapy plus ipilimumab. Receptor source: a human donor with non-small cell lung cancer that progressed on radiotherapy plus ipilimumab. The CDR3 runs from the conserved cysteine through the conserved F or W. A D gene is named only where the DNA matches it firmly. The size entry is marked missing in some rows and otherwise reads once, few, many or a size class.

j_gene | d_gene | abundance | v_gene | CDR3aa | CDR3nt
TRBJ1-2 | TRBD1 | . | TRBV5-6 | CASSFGQGGYGYTF | TGTGCCAGCAGCTTTGGACAGGGGGGCTATGGCTACACCTTC
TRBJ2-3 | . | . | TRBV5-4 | CASSSRTESTDTQYF | TGTGCCAGCAGCTCCAGGACGGAAAGCACAGATACGCAGTATTTT
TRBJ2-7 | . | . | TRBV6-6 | CASSPFPPQYEQYF | TGTGCCAGCAGTCCATTCCCCCCCCAATACGAGCAGTACTTC
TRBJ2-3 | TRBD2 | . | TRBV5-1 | CASSFGIGLAGVTDTQYF | TGCGCCAGCAGCTTCGGCATCGGACTAGCGGGAGTTACAGATACGCAGTATTTT
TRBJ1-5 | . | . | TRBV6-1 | CASSEYSNQPQHF | TGTGCCAGCAGTGAATATAGCAATCAGCCCCAGCATTTT
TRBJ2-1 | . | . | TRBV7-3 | CASSLAGASYNEQFF | TGTGCCAGCAGCTTAGCAGGGGCGTCCTACAATGAGCAGTTCTTC
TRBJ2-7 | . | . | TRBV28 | CASSFGAVNEQYF | TGTGCCAGCAGTTTTGGGGCAGTCAACGAGCAGTACTTC
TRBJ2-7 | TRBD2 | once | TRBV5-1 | CASSSGLAGVEQYF | TGCGCCAGCAGCTCGGGACTAGCGGGAGTTGAGCAGTACTTC
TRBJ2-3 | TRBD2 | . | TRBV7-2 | CASSPGLAGVAYF | TGTGCCAGCAGCCCCGGACTAGCGGGAGTGGCATATTTT
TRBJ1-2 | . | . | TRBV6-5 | CASCNPSSANYGYTF | TGTGCCAGCTGTAACCCATCATCCGCTAACTATGGCTACACCTTC
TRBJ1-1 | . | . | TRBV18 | CASQPSGQTNTEAFF | TGTGCCAGCCAGCCCTCAGGACAAACGAACACTGAAGCTTTCTTT
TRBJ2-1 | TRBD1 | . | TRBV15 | CATSTRGGREFF | TGTGCCACCAGCACCAGAGGGGGCAGGGAATTCTTC
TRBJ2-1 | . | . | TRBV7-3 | CASSSQGNEQFF | TGTGCCAGCAGCTCGCAGGGGAATGAGCAGTTCTTC
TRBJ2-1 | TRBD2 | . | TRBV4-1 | CASSQETRTSGNEQFF | TGCGCCAGCAGCCAAGAGACCCGGACTAGCGGCAATGAGCAGTTCTTC
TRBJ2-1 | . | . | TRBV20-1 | CSAAVVGEQFF | TGCAGTGCGGCCGTAGTAGGTGAGCAGTTCTTC
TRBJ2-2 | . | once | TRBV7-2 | CASSLIRTGELFF | TGTGCCAGCAGCTTAATACGCACCGGGGAGCTGTTTTTT
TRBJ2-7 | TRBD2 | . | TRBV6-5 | CASSSGLAGVDEQYF | TGTGCCAGCAGTTCGGGACTAGCGGGAGTCGATGAGCAGTACTTC
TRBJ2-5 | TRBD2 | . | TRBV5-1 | CASSLGLAGGETQYF | TGCGCCAGCAGCTTGGGACTAGCGGGGGGTGAGACCCAGTACTTC
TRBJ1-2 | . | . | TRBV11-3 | CASSLGGPSSNYGYTF | TGTGCCAGCAGCTTAGGAGGACCATCTTCTAACTATGGCTACACCTTC
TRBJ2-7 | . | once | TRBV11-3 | CASSLSRGAAYEQYF | TGTGCCAGCAGCTTAAGTAGGGGGGCCGCCTACGAGCAGTACTTC
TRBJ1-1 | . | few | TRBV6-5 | CASSIPGGTEAFF | TGTGCCAGCAGCATTCCGGGGGGCACTGAAGCTTTCTTT
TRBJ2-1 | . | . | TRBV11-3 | CASSLVGLNEQFF | TGTGCCAGCAGCTTAGTAGGCCTTAATGAGCAGTTCTTC
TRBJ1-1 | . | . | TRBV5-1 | CASSLNTVNTEAFF | TGCGCCAGCAGCTTGAATACAGTGAACACTGAAGCTTTCTTT
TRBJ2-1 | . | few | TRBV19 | CASSIRDLSYNEQFF | TGTGCCAGTAGTATAAGAGACTTATCATACAATGAGCAGTTCTTC
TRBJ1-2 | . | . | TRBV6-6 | CASTSRLANYGYTF | TGTGCCAGCACCTCTCGACTGGCTAACTATGGCTACACCTTC
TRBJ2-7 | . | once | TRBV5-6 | CASSQAGGISYEQYF | TGTGCCAGCAGCCAGGCCGGCGGGATCTCCTACGAGCAGTACTTC
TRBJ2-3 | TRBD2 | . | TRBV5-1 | CASSLVASGSYTDTQYF | TGCGCCAGCAGCTTGGTTGCTAGCGGGAGTTATACGGATACGCAGTATTTT
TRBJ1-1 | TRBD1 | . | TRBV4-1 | CASSQPLDRGLFETEAFF | TGCGCCAGCAGCCAACCCTTAGACAGGGGGCTTTTCGAGACTGAAGCTTTCTTT
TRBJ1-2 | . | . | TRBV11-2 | CASSLGPGYTF | TGTGCCAGCAGCTTAGGACCCGGCTACACCTTC
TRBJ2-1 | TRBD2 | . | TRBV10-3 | CAISSSGTSGSSSYNEQFF | TGTGCCATCAGTTCCTCCGGGACTAGCGGTTCAAGCTCCTACAATGAGCAGTTCTTC
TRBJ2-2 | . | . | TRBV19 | CASSTRAGQGRGLAWVGELFF | TGTGCCAGTAGTACCCGAGCGGGACAGGGGAGAGGACTAGCGTGGGTCGGGGAGCTGTTTTTT
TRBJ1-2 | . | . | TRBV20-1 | CSARSSYGYTF | TGCAGTGCTAGATCCTCCTATGGCTACACCTTC
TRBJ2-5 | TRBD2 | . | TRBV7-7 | CASSLDTGGETQYF | TGTGCTAGCAGCTTAGATACGGGGGGGGAGACCCAGTACTTC
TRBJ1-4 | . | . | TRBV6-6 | CASSPTDSNEKLFF | TGTGCCAGCAGCCCAACGGATTCAAATGAAAAACTGTTTTTT
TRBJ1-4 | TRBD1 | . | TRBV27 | CASSTRQGLTNEKLFF | TGTGCCAGCAGTACGCGACAGGGTCTGACTAATGAAAAACTGTTTTTT
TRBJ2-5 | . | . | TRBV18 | CASSLGTEETQYF | TGTGCCAGCTCACTAGGGACGGAAGAGACCCAGTACTTC
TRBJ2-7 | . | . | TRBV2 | CAGAGVGGSAREQYF | TGTGCCGGGGCGGGTGTTGGCGGGTCGGCTCGCGAGCAGTACTTC
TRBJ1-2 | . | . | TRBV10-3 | CAISQAGEGGYTF | TGTGCCATCAGCCAAGCAGGGGAGGGAGGCTACACCTTC
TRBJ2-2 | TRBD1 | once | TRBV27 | CASRAAGQVNTGELFF | TGTGCCAGCAGAGCGGCGGGACAGGTGAACACCGGGGAGCTGTTTTTT
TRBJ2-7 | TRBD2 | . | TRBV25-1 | CASRTSGRDEQYF | TGTGCCAGTCGGACTAGCGGGAGAGACGAGCAGTACTTC
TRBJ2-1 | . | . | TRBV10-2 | CASYLERTLYNEQFF | TGCGCCAGCTATCTAGAGCGAACTTTATACAATGAGCAGTTCTTC
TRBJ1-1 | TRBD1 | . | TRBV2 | CASSWVTGGTEAFF | TGTGCCAGCAGTTGGGTGACAGGGGGGACTGAAGCTTTCTTT
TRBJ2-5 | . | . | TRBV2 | CASSEKGETQYF | TGTGCCAGCAGTGAAAAAGGAGAGACCCAGTACTTC
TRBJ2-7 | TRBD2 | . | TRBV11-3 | CASSHRRPAGVEQYF | TGTGCCAGCAGCCACCGACGGCCAGCGGGAGTCGAGCAGTACTTC
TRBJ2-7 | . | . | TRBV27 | CASSRARYGYEQYF | TGTGCCAGCAGTCGCGCCCGATACGGCTACGAGCAGTACTTC
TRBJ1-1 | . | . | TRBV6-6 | CAVTGGSLTEAFF | TGTGCCGTGACAGGCGGAAGCCTCACTGAAGCTTTCTTT
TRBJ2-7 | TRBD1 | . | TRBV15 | CATSNDRGRVEQYF | TGTGCCACCAGCAATGACAGGGGAAGGGTCGAGCAGTACTTC
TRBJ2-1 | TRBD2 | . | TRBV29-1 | CSVELAGYNEQFF | TGCAGCGTTGAACTAGCGGGCTACAATGAGCAGTTCTTC
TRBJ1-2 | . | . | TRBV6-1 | CASSVGYGYTF | TGTGCCAGCAGTGTTGGATATGGCTACACCTTC
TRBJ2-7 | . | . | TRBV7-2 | CASSLAGGYYEQYF | TGTGCCAGCAGCTTAGCGGGAGGTTATTACGAGCAGTACTTC
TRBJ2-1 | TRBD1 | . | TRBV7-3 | CASSSSGTGNNEQFF | TGTGCCAGCAGCTCGTCCGGGACAGGGAATAATGAGCAGTTCTTC
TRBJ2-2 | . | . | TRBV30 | CAWSGVNTGELFF | TGTGCCTGGAGTGGGGTTAACACCGGGGAGCTGTTTTTT
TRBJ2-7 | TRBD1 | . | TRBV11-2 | CASSLAGTGIRSYEQYF | TGTGCCAGCAGCTTAGCCGGGACAGGTATCCGATCCTACGAGCAGTACTTC
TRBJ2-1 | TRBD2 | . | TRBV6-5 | CASSYSGVAGGREQFF | TGTGCCAGCAGTTACTCAGGGGTAGCGGGAGGCCGGGAGCAGTTCTTC
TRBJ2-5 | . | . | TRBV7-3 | CASSPYIQETQYF | TGTGCCAGCAGCCCCTATATCCAAGAGACCCAGTACTTC
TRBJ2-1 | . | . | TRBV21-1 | CASSATGTSCGEQFF | TGTGCCAGCAGCGCTACCGGGACTAGCTGCGGTGAGCAGTTCTTC
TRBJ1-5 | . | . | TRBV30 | CAWTPGGGPNQPQHF | TGTGCCTGGACTCCCGGGGGGGGCCCCAATCAGCCCCAGCATTTT
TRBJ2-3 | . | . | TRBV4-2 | CASSQTTTGSDTQYF | TGTGCCAGCAGCCAGACAACTACGGGGTCCGATACGCAGTATTTT
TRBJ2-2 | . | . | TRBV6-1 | CASSELGTAAGELFF | TGTGCCAGCAGTGAACTGGGTACCGCGGCCGGGGAGCTGTTTTTT
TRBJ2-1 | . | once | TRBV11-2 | CASSLVGGAYNEQFF | TGTGCCAGCAGCTTAGTAGGGGGAGCCTACAATGAGCAGTTCTTC